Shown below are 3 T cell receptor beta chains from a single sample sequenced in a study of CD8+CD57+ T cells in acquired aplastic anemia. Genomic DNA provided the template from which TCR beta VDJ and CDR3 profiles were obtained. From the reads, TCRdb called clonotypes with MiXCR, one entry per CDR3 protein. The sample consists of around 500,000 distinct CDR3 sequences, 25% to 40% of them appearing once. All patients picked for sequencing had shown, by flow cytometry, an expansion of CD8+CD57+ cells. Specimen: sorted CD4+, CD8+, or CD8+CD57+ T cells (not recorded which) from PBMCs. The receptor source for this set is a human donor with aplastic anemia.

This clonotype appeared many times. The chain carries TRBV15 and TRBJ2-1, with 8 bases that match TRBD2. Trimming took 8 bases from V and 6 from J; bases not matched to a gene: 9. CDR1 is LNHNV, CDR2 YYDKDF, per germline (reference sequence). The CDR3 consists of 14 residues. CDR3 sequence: CATHPSGRPNEQFF. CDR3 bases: TGTGCCACCCACCCAAGCGGGAGACCCAATGAGCAGTTCTTC.

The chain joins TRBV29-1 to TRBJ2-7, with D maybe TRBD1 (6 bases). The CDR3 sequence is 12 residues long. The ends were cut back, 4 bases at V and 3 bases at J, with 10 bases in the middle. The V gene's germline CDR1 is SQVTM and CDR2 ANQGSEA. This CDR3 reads CSVGTAIYEQYF. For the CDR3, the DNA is TGCAGCGTTGGGACAGCCATCTACGAGCAGTACTTC.

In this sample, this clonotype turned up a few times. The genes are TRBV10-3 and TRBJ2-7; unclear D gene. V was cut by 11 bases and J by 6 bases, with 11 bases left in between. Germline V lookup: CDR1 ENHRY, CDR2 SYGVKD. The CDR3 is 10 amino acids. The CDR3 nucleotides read TGTGCCTGCAGTTCTCGCGAGCAGTACTTC. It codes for CACSSREQYF.